Sequencing of this T cell receptor beta chain was carried out in a study of CD8 T cells in ankylosing spondylitis. General study points: The disease-linked clones had a CD8+ phenotype and low blood frequencies. A motif in TCR beta, a set of roughly 8 highly homologous variants, appeared characteristic of ankylosing spondylitis blood. Some of the motif variants had earlier been found in reactive arthritis patients' fluid and blood. Disease-associated clones were reportedly significantly overrepresented in matched ankylosing spondylitis synovial fluid.

With regard to this clonotype: Its antigen is unidentified.

Trimming removed 5 bases from V and 5 bases from J, with 10 bases in between. The CDR3 length is 13 residues. CDR1 and CDR2 from the germline V gene are MNHEY and SMNVEV (reference sequence). Quantitative 5'-RACE with molecular barcodes was used to make the TCR beta libraries. Using its own MiXCR run on the 5' RACE reads, TCRdb lists one record per CDR3 protein. The sample yields around 540,000 distinct CDR3 sequences, about 12% seen once. This chain links TRBV27 with TRBJ1-5; D is perhaps TRBD1 (6 bases). The material sequenced was blood, either unsorted or a sorted T cell fraction (not recorded which). This receptor was identified in a male donor with ankylosing spondylitis. The CDR3 sequence: CASSRTEDQPQHF. The CDR3 DNA reads TGTGCCAGCAGTAGGACAGAGGATCAGCCCCAGCATTTT.